A single sample gave rise to the 10 T cell receptor beta chains below, sequenced in a study of blood T cell repertoires in COVID-19. TCRdb keeps only in-frame clones here, not all; method: immunoSEQ multiplex PCR. Seen here are 320,000 or so clones, 75% to 90% observed once, and the top ten hold under 2%. The sequenced material came from PBMCs or T cells enriched from blood (not recorded which). The receptors originated from a woman under 40 who had been exposed to COVID-19.

The genes are TRBV27 and TRBJ1-2, with D hard to call. Germline V lookup: CDR1 MNHEY, CDR2 SMNVEV (reference sequence). The CDR3 is made up of 15 amino acids. Trimming stripped 4 bases from V and 8 bases from J, with 20 bases between. CDR3 loop: CASSSPGRRMEGYTF. DNA of the CDR3: TGTGCCAGCAGTTCACCCGGCCGGAGGATGGAGGGCTACACCTTC.

The gene calls are TRBV5-1 and TRBJ1-3, with 8 positions matching TRBD1. Germline V CDR1 and CDR2: SGHRS, YFSETQ. CDR3 length: 15 amino acids. Losses at the gene ends were 4 bases for V and 2 bases for J; bases not matched to a gene: 5. The CDR3 nucleotides read TGCGCCAGCAGCGAAGACAGGGGCCCTGGAAACACCATATATTTT. This translates into CASSEDRGPGNTIYF.

This sequence joins TRBV30 and TRBJ1-5; perhaps TRBD1 as D (6 bases). The V and J ends lost 2 bases and 4 bases respectively, with 9 bases between them. Germline-derived CDR1 and CDR2 are GTSNPN and SVGIG (reference sequence). The CDR3 extends over 13 amino acids. CDR3 protein: CAWSNQGNQPQHF. For the CDR3, the DNA is TGTGCCTGGAGTAACCAGGGGAATCAGCCCCAGCATTTT. Drawing the rest from reference TRBV30 and TRBJ1-5, the complete variable domain is SQTIHQWPATLVQPVGSPLSLECTVEGTSNPNLYWYRQAAGRGLQLLFYSVGIGQISSEVPQNLSASRPQDRQFILSSKKLLLSDSGFYLCAWSNQGNQPQHFGDGTRLSIL.

The V gene is TRBV10-3, the J gene TRBJ2-7; D is possibly TRBD2 (6 bases). Germline V gives CDR1 ENHRY, CDR2 SYGVKD. This CDR3 spans 15 amino acids. V lost 4 bases and J lost 5, with 18 bases in between. CDR3 residues: CAISADSKRGNEQYF. In DNA, the CDR3 is TGTGCCATCAGTGCCGACTCTAAACGGGGGAACGAGCAGTACTTC.

The DNA of the CDR3 is TGTGCCAGCAGCCTTACCGGGACACAACTACCCTATGGCTACACCTTC. It codes for CASSLTGTQLPYGYTF. V is TRBV4-2 and J is TRBJ1-2; D possibly corresponds to TRBD1 (6 bases). V lost 4 bases, J lost 4 bases, and 19 bases lay in between. The germline CDR1 and CDR2 sequences are LGHNA and YNFKEQ. The CDR3 spans 16 residues.

The chain carries TRBV9 and TRBJ2-1; the D is unclear. Germline V lookup: CDR1 SGDLS, CDR2 YYNGEE. V lost 0 bases, J lost 8 bases, and 12 bases lay in between. The CDR3 loop spans 14 amino acids. The CDR3 loop reads CASSVDPRQDEQFF. CDR3 bases: TGTGCCAGCAGCGTAGACCCACGTCAGGATGAGCAGTTCTTC. Together with reference TRBV9 and TRBJ2-1, the CDR3 gives the full variable domain: DSGVTQTPKHLITATGQRVTLRCSPRSGDLSVYWYQQSLDQGLQFLIQYYNGEERAKGNILERFSAQQFPDLHSELNLSSLELGDSALYFCASSVDPRQDEQFFGPGTRLTVL.

J is TRBJ2-1 and V is TRBV7-9; a weak D match, TRBD1 (6 bases). Germline loops: CDR1 SEHNR, CDR2 FQNEAQ (reference sequence). V was shortened by 7 bases and J by 4 bases, with 14 bases between the two germline ends. This CDR3 is built from 14 residues. CDR3 DNA sequence: TGTGCCAGCAAACAACAGGGCCGATACAATGAGCAGTTCTTC. It codes for CASKQQGRYNEQFF.

The genes are TRBV7-2 and TRBJ2-3; 12 bases match TRBD2. This CDR3 contains 18 residues. Losses at the gene ends were 5 bases for V and 0 bases for J; bases not matched to a gene: 9. Germline loops: CDR1 SGHTA, CDR2 FQGNSA. In nucleotides, the CDR3 is TGTGCCAGCAGCCTTAGACTAGCGGGAGAATTCAGCACAGATACGCAGTATTTT. Translating gives CASSLRLAGEFSTDTQYF. The whole variable domain, remainder taken from reference TRBV7-2 and TRBJ2-3, is GAGVSQSPSNKVTEKGKDVELRCDPISGHTALYWYRQSLGQGLEFLIYFQGNSAPDKSGLPSDRFSAERTGGSVSTLTIQRTQQEDSAVYLCASSLRLAGEFSTDTQYFGPGTRLTVL.

This clone was seen a single time. The genes are TRBV6-1 and TRBJ2-2; 9 nucleotides align to TRBD1. CDR3 length: 13 residues. Germline lookup yields CDR1 MNHNS and CDR2 SASEGT. V lost 2 bases and J lost 13; bases outside the gene matches: 5. The CDR3, as DNA: TGTGCCAGCAGTGAACTTGGACAGGGGTGGCTGTTTTTT. This codes for CASSELGQGWLFF.

This clone was seen a single time. The chain recombines TRBV9 with TRBJ2-1, with 8 bases matching TRBD2. This CDR3 comprises 14 residues. Germline CDR1 reads SGDLS; CDR2 reads YYNGEE. V lost 2 bases and J lost 7; bases outside the gene matches: 5. The CDR3 DNA sequence: TGTGCCAGCAGCGTCACCGGGAGGGGGAATGAGCAGTTCTTC. Protein: CASSVTGRGNEQFF.